Sequencing of this TCR beta chain was carried out in a study of T cells in localized non-small cell lung cancer. Broader study findings: Sequencing, confined to only one tumor region, leaves heterogeneity possible. Increased T cell density in blood showed an association with longer overall survival.

Clones were sequenced by immunoSEQ multiplex PCR, and TCRdb holds only the in-frame ones, with some missing. The sample has more than 1,500 clones, 20% to 30% seen once. As to this clone: Its target is unknown.

V lost 3 bases to trimming and J lost 7 bases; unmatched junction nucleotides: 5. This CDR3 has 14 residues. Germline V gene sequence: CDR1 GTSNPN, CDR2 SVGIG (reference sequence). The sampled adjacent lung lay at least 2 cm from the tumor margin and showed no atypia. The source was normal lung tissue next to the tumor, collected before any cancer treatment. This sequence originates from a male donor older than 55 with stage II squamous cell lung carcinoma. The V gene is TRBV30, the J gene TRBJ1-6; 8 nucleotides line up with TRBD1. The CDR3 DNA sequence: TGTGCCTGGAGCGTAGACAGGGGCAATTCACCCCTCCACTTT. Translation: CAWSVDRGNSPLHF.